The 27 T cell receptor beta chains below all came from one sample that was sequenced in a study of blood T cell repertoires in COVID-19. Repertoires were generated with immunoSEQ multiplex PCR, while TCRdb's copy carries only in-frame clones and drops some. The sample comprises around 100,000 clones, roughly 80% of which are singletons, and 4% to 5.5% rests with the top ten. Sequenced input: peripheral blood. Receptors were obtained from a human donor in a cohort sampled during active COVID-19.

The chain has TRBV11-2 and TRBJ2-3, with D uncertain. The CDR3 loop spans 13 amino acids. Trimming left V 3 bases short and J 8 bases short, with 12 bases between. From germline, CDR1 is SGHAT and CDR2 FQNNGV. This CDR3 is CASSFILYGTQYF. CDR3 DNA: TGTGCCAGCAGCTTTATACTGTACGGTACGCAGTATTTT.

This chain links TRBV4-2 with TRBJ1-4; D remains unclear. Per germline, CDR1 LGHNA and CDR2 YNFKEQ. CDR3 length: 17 amino acids. The V end was cut by 5 bases, the J end by 7 bases, with 23 bases between. CDR3 nucleotides: TGTGCCAGCAGCGATCGAATCATGGGGAGTGCGGGTGAAAAACTGTTTTTT. Its protein is CASSDRIMGSAGEKLFF.

V usage is TRBV2 and J usage is TRBJ1-1; D may be TRBD1 (5 bases). V was trimmed by 6 bases and J by 0 bases, leaving 8 bases between them. This CDR3 has 13 residues. In germline, CDR1 is SNHLY, CDR2 FYNNEI. CDR3 coding DNA: TGTGCCAGCAGCGGGGACTTGAACACTGAAGCTTTCTTT. Translated, it gives CASSGDLNTEAFF.

The sample holds one count of this clone. The chain combines TRBV29-1 with TRBJ2-3; 7 bases map to TRBD1. Unmatched junction bases numbered 7, after V lost 8 bases and J lost 2 bases. From germline, CDR1 is SQVTM and CDR2 ANQGSEA. CDR3 length: 13 residues. CDR3 protein: CSTKTGFTDTQYF. The CDR3 DNA follows: TGCAGCACTAAGACAGGGTTCACAGATACGCAGTATTTT.

This chain links TRBV7-9 with TRBJ2-7, with 8 bases fitting TRBD1. The CDR3 is 15 residues long. Per the germline V gene, CDR1 is SEHNR and CDR2 is FQNEAQ (reference sequence). V was clipped by 5 bases and J by 4 bases; unmatched bases: 10. In DNA form, the CDR3 reads TGTGCCAGCAGCCCGAGGGACAGGCCTTCTTACGAGCAGTACTTC. Translation: CASSPRDRPSYEQYF. The full variable domain, rest sourced from reference TRBV7-9 and TRBJ2-7, is DTGVSQNPRHKITKRGQNVTFRCDPISEHNRLYWYRQTLGQGPEFLTYFQNEAQLEKSRLLSDRFSAERPKGSFSTLEIQRTEQGDSAMYLCASSPRDRPSYEQYFGPGTRLTVT.

The chain uses TRBV11-3 and TRBJ2-1; perhaps TRBD1 as D (5 bases). The germline CDR1 and CDR2 sequences are SGHNT and YENEEA. The CDR3 consists of 15 residues. Between the trimmed V and J ends, which lost 0 bases and 6 bases, there was a span of 12 bases. CDR3 sequence (DNA): TGTGCCAGCAGCTTAGATCCCAGGGTCAGCAATGAGCAGTTCTTC. Its translation: CASSLDPRVSNEQFF.

The rearrangement uses TRBV30 and TRBJ1-6; 7 positions match TRBD1. Germline V gene data show CDR1 as GTSNPN and CDR2 as SVGIG (reference sequence). The J segment lost 9 bases and the V segment lost 0 bases, leaving 8 bases of the junction unmatched. This CDR3 has 15 amino acids. The CDR3 DNA sequence: TGTGCCTGGAGTGTACGACAGGGCAGCGGTTCACCCCTCCACTTT. Its protein product is CAWSVRQGSGSPLHF.

The J gene is TRBJ2-3, the V gene TRBV11-3; 10 bases match TRBD2. This CDR3 is built from 15 residues. V lost 1 base to trimming and J lost 4 bases; unmatched junction nucleotides: 2. The V gene's germline CDR1 is SGHNT and CDR2 YENEEA. The CDR3 spells CASSLGLAGADTQYF. The CDR3 coding sequence is TGTGCCAGCAGCTTAGGACTAGCGGGCGCAGATACGCAGTATTTT.

The V and J genes are TRBV7-2 and TRBJ1-4, with TRBD1 identical over 7 bases. J gave up 7 bases and V 3 bases, and 5 bases lay outside the gene matches. The germline V gene encodes CDR1 SGHTA and CDR2 FQGNSA. The CDR3 consists of 14 residues. The CDR3 loop is CASSLTGNGEKLFF. The CDR3 region has the DNA TGTGCCAGCAGCTTGACAGGGAATGGTGAAAAACTGTTTTTT.

The chain is built from TRBV28 and TRBJ1-2; 9 positions agree with TRBD1. CDR3 length equals 13 residues. V trimming: 11 bases; J trimming: 5 bases; junction bases outside the gene matches: 9. Germline V gene lookup returns CDR1 MDHEN and CDR2 SYDVKM. This CDR3 reads CAAYRDRAYGYTF. The CDR3 bases are TGTGCCGCCTACCGGGACAGGGCGTATGGCTACACCTTC.

The V call is TRBV18, the J call TRBJ1-1, with TRBD1 matching 9 bases. Germline CDR1 is KGHSH and CDR2 is LQKENI. The CDR3 totals 15 residues. Trimming at V came to 5 bases and at J to 4 bases, leaving 8 bases not matched to a gene. The CDR3 loop is CASSSGTGLGTEAFF. CDR3 DNA sequence: TGTGCCAGCTCATCAGGGACAGGGTTGGGCACTGAAGCTTTCTTT.

This chain joins TRBV5-6 and TRBJ2-7; TRBD2 aligns across 7 bases. The CDR3 runs 13 residues. Germline V gene sequence: CDR1 SGHDT, CDR2 YYEEEE. V shed 3 bases and J 5 bases; nucleotides not matched to a gene: 5. CDR3 DNA: TGTGCCAGCAGCTCGCGTGCGGGGGACGAGCAGTACTTC. Translated: CASSSRAGDEQYF.

The chain is built from TRBV18 and TRBJ2-2, with D maybe TRBD2 (6 bases). Trimming removed 3 bases at V and 6 bases at J, with 17 bases between. The germline V gene encodes CDR1 KGHSH and CDR2 LQKENI. CDR3 length: 16 amino acids. The CDR3 coding sequence is TGTGCCAGCTCACCCGGGAGCGTGGGTAACGCCGGGGAGCTGTTTTTT. Amino acid sequence: CASSPGSVGNAGELFF.

The chain employs TRBV4-1 and TRBJ2-3; the match to TRBD2 covers 9 bases. With 6 bases clipped from V and 2 bases from J, the junction kept 15 bases outside the gene matches. CDR1 is MGHRA and CDR2 is YSYEKL in the germline V gene. The CDR3 has 18 amino acids. The CDR3 protein is CASRPHGGSGGLTDTQYF. In nucleotides, the CDR3 is TGCGCCAGCAGGCCCCACGGAGGTAGCGGGGGCCTCACAGATACGCAGTATTTT.

This clone is medium-sized within its sample. The gene calls are TRBV6-6 and TRBJ1-2; 10 nucleotides agree with TRBD1. The V segment lost 4 bases and the J segment 2 bases; nucleotides outside the gene matches: 1. The CDR3 sequence is 14 residues long. Germline CDR1 reads MNHNY; CDR2 reads SVGAGI (reference sequence). The CDR3 nucleotides are TGTGCCAGCAGTTCGGGACAGGGGAACTATGGCTACACCTTC. It translates to CASSSGQGNYGYTF.

This chain joins TRBV7-2 and TRBJ2-6; maybe TRBD1 (6 bases). Germline V gives CDR1 SGHTA, CDR2 FQGNSA. The CDR3 runs 16 residues. Trimming stripped 3 bases from V and 0 bases from J, with 9 bases between. CDR3: CASSFRGISGANVLTF. CDR3 DNA: TGTGCCAGCAGCTTCAGGGGTATCTCTGGGGCCAACGTCCTGACTTTC.

The chain has TRBV6-5 and TRBJ1-6; D perhaps matches TRBD1 (6 bases). V was clipped by 4 bases and J by 10 bases, with 17 bases between them. CDR1 is MNHEY, CDR2 SVGAGI, per germline. CDR3 length equals 15 residues. CDR3 DNA sequence: TGTGCCAGCAGTTCTCTGGGAGGGGGTAGATCACCCCTCCACTTT. Translation gives CASSSLGGGRSPLHF.

V is TRBV5-4 and J is TRBJ2-7; possibly TRBD1 for D (6 bases). With 1 base removed from V and 5 bases from J, the gap between germline ends came to 10 bases. The CDR3 has 13 amino acids. The germline V gene has CDR1 SGHNT and CDR2 YYREEE (reference sequence). The DNA of the CDR3 is TGTGCCAGCAGCTTGAACAGGGACGACGAGCAGTACTTC. Its translation: CASSLNRDDEQYF. Complete variable domain (other parts from reference TRBV5-4 and TRBJ2-7): ETGVTQSPTHLIKTRGQQVTLRCSSQSGHNTVSWYQQALGQGPQFIFQYYREEENGRGNFPPRFSGLQFPNYSSELNVNALELDDSALYLCASSLNRDDEQYFGPGTRLTVT.

V and J are TRBV10-3 and TRBJ1-1; no firm D call. The CDR3 sequence is 13 residues long. The germline V gene encodes CDR1 ENHRY and CDR2 SYGVKD. V was cut by 2 bases and J by 1 base, with 5 bases left in between. CDR3 bases: TGTGCCATCAGTGAGAGACAGAACACTGAAGCTTTCTTT. It yields the protein CAISERQNTEAFF.

This clone was seen a single time. The chain recombines TRBV7-3 with TRBJ2-7, with a possible D match to TRBD2 (5 bases). The CDR3 spans 13 residues. Trimming pared 1 base from V and 7 bases from J, leaving 11 bases between. Germline-derived CDR1 and CDR2 are SGHTA and FQGTGA. This chain's CDR3 is CASSLSGSAEQYF. CDR3 sequence (DNA): TGTGCCAGCAGCTTAAGTGGGAGTGCGGAGCAGTACTTC.

The chain carries TRBV28 and TRBJ2-7; D is uncertain. This CDR3 has 15 amino acids. Germline values: CDR1 MDHEN, CDR2 SYDVKM. Trimming cost V 3 bases and J 3 bases, with 15 bases left between them. CDR3 sequence reads: CASSFIDTPVYEQYF. The CDR3 DNA is TGTGCCAGCAGTTTTATCGACACCCCCGTCTACGAGCAGTACTTC.

V is TRBV7-3 and J is TRBJ2-7, with 7 positions matching TRBD1. CDR3 length equals 13 residues. Per the germline V gene, CDR1 is SGHTA and CDR2 is FQGTGA. J lost 5 bases, V lost 5 bases, and 6 bases had no gene match. The CDR3 here is CASSEQTGNEQYF. CDR3 sequence (DNA): TGTGCCAGCAGCGAGCAGACAGGGAACGAGCAGTACTTC.

This chain joins TRBV19 and TRBJ1-2; possible D gene TRBD1, 6 bases. The V end was cut by 6 bases, the J end by 4 bases, with 15 bases between. The CDR3 is made up of 14 amino acids. Germline loops: CDR1 LNHDA, CDR2 SQIVND (reference sequence). CDR3 bases: TGTGCCAGTAGCTCGCAGGGGTACTTCTATGGCTACACCTTC. Translation gives CASSSQGYFYGYTF.

In nucleotides, the CDR3 is TGCGCCAGCAGCCGGGAGACAGGGGGCTTAAATGAGCAGTTCTTC. Translated, it gives CASSRETGGLNEQFF. The rearrangement joins TRBV5-1 to TRBJ2-1, with TRBD1 identical over 10 bases. The germline gives CDR1 SGHRS, CDR2 YFSETQ. J lost 7 bases, V lost 4 bases, and 8 bases had no gene match. The length of the CDR3 is 15 residues.

The chain is built from TRBV7-2 and TRBJ1-4; 8 bases agree with TRBD1. Germline CDR1 is SGHTA and CDR2 is FQGNSA. The junction had 15 bases not matched to a gene; V was cut back by 5 bases and J by 10 bases. The CDR3 has 16 residues. The CDR3 is CASSPRAGTGAGKLFF. The CDR3 region has the DNA TGTGCCAGCAGCCCAAGGGCCGGGACAGGAGCCGGAAAACTGTTTTTT.

The genes are TRBV28 and TRBJ1-4, with D possibly being TRBD1 (6 bases). The CDR3 loop spans 14 amino acids. Germline V lookup: CDR1 MDHEN, CDR2 SYDVKM. Trimming removed 6 bases from V and 2 bases from J, with 10 bases in between. This CDR3 reads CASSPTGTNEKLFF. As DNA, the CDR3 is TGTGCCAGCAGCCCTACAGGGACTAATGAAAAACTGTTTTTT.

CDR3: CASRGSGTVRNSPQHF. The CDR3, as DNA: TGTGCCAGCAGGGGATCCGGGACAGTGCGAAATTCGCCCCAGCATTTT. J is TRBJ1-5 and V is TRBV2; TRBD1 aligns across 7 bases. In germline, CDR1 is SNHLY, CDR2 FYNNEI. The CDR3 is 16 amino acids. The ends lost 6 bases at V and 9 bases at J; junction bases unmatched: 17.